Following are 17 T cell receptor beta chains from one sample sequenced in a study of T cell changes during pregnancy in multiple sclerosis. The data were produced by immunoSEQ multiplex PCR, yet TCRdb's version contains in-frame clones alone and is incomplete. This table holds about 34,000 clones, 70% to 90% found once. Here the sequenced sample was CD8+ T cells from peripheral blood mononuclear cells, taken in the third trimester of pregnancy. The origin of the receptors is a female donor with multiple sclerosis, enrolled in a pregnancy study.

This chain joins TRBV7-9 and TRBJ2-7; a possible D gene is TRBD1 (6 bases). Trimming shortened V by 5 bases and J by 2 bases, and 16 bases separated the two germline ends. This CDR3 is built from 15 residues. CDR1 and CDR2 from the germline V gene are SEHNR and FQNEAQ (reference sequence). The CDR3 sequence is CASSPRGPDPYEQYF. The CDR3 nucleotides are TGTGCCAGCAGCCCCAGGGGCCCTGACCCCTACGAGCAGTACTTC.

The chain couples TRBV29-1 to TRBJ1-1; D not resolved. The CDR3 is made up of 10 amino acids. Germline V gene lookup returns CDR1 SQVTM and CDR2 ANQGSEA. With 3 bases removed from V and 4 bases from J, the gap between germline ends came to 3 bases. The CDR3 protein is CSVDFTEAFF. Written as DNA, the CDR3 is TGCAGCGTTGACTTCACTGAAGCTTTCTTT.

The gene calls are TRBV7-8 and TRBJ2-5; no clear D gene. V lost 5 bases to trimming and J lost 4 bases, with 20 bases between them. The CDR3 has 16 amino acids. Germline lookup yields CDR1 SGHVS and CDR2 FQNEAQ. The CDR3, as DNA: TGTGCCAGCAGCCCAAAGGTGCTAGTCCGCCCAGAGACCCAGTACTTC. Protein sequence: CASSPKVLVRPETQYF.

The genes are TRBV27 and TRBJ2-7; TRBD1 is a possible D gene (5 bases). CDR3 size: 16 residues. The germline V gene encodes CDR1 MNHEY and CDR2 SMNVEV (reference sequence). V lost 0 bases and J 0 bases, leaving 12 bases between the germline ends. The CDR3 DNA is TGTGCCAGCAGTTTATCGTGGACACTCAGCTCCTACGAGCAGTACTTC. This codes for CASSLSWTLSSYEQYF.

The chain has TRBV19 and TRBJ1-1, with 7 positions matching TRBD1. With 9 bases clipped from V and 5 bases from J, the junction kept 6 bases outside the gene matches. This CDR3 is 12 amino acids long. From germline, CDR1 is LNHDA and CDR2 SQIVND (reference sequence). As DNA, the CDR3 is TGTGCCAGCAGACAGGGTTGGACTGAAGCTTTCTTT. Its protein product is CASRQGWTEAFF.

This clone occurred once. The chain is built from TRBV9 and TRBJ1-1, with 7 bases matching TRBD1. The trim removed 0 bases at V and 7 bases at J, leaving 9 bases unmatched. Germline CDR1 and CDR2: SGDLS and YYNGEE. This CDR3 has 15 amino acids. The CDR3 region has the DNA TGTGCCAGCAGCGTAGCGGCAGGGGGATTTTATGAAGCTTTCTTT. Translated: CASSVAAGGFYEAFF. Together with reference TRBV9 and TRBJ1-1, the CDR3 gives the full variable domain: DSGVTQTPKHLITATGQRVTLRCSPRSGDLSVYWYQQSLDQGLQFLIQYYNGEERAKGNILERFSAQQFPDLHSELNLSSLELGDSALYFCASSVAAGGFYEAFFGQGTRLTVV.

CDR3 sequence reads: CATSRTGAINYGYTF. DNA for the CDR3: TGTGCCACCAGCAGAACAGGGGCAATTAACTATGGCTACACCTTC. This chain joins TRBV15 and TRBJ1-2, with TRBD1 identical over 7 bases. Germline CDR1 and CDR2: LNHNV and YYDKDF (reference sequence). J was trimmed by 1 base and V by 2 bases; bases with no gene match: 4. CDR3 size: 15 residues.

The chain joins TRBV23-1 to TRBJ1-5, with 9 nucleotides matching TRBD1. Being an ORF, TRBV23-1 has a function that is uncertain. Unmatched junction bases numbered 8, after V lost 4 bases and J lost 1 base. CDR3 length equals 17 residues. In DNA, the CDR3 is TGCGCCAGCAGTCCCGGGACAGGGATCCTAAGCAATCAGCCCCAGCATTTT. Amino acid sequence: CASSPGTGILSNQPQHF.

The gene calls are TRBV4-1 and TRBJ2-7; D unresolved. Germline-derived CDR1 and CDR2 are MGHRA and YSYEKL. With 0 bases removed from V and 2 bases from J, the gap between germline ends came to 14 bases. This CDR3 contains 16 residues. CDR3 amino acids: CASSQDSLSVTYEQYF. CDR3 sequence (DNA): TGCGCCAGCAGCCAAGACTCTCTTTCAGTTACCTACGAGCAGTACTTC.

By proportion, this clone is large. J is TRBJ1-2 and V is TRBV23-1; tentative D call: TRBD1 (5 bases). TRBV23-1 is flagged as an ORF with uncertain function. The CDR3 consists of 15 residues. V gave up 4 bases and J gave up 4 bases, with 16 bases separating them. In DNA, the CDR3 is TGCGCCAGCAGTCGGGGCCGAGTTATGAGCTATGGCTACACCTTC. It encodes CASSRGRVMSYGYTF.

This chain uses TRBV7-9 with TRBJ2-7, with TRBD2 matching over 12 bases. The germline V gene encodes CDR1 SEHNR and CDR2 FQNEAQ (reference sequence). This CDR3 is built from 15 residues. V lost 4 bases and J lost 3; bases outside the gene matches: 4. The CDR3 nucleotides are TGTGCCAGCAGCTCAGGACTAGCGGGGCTCTACGAGCAGTACTTC. Its translation: CASSSGLAGLYEQYF.

This rearrangement joins TRBV4-2 to TRBJ1-1, with no clear D. CDR1 and CDR2 (germline): LGHNA, YNFKEQ. V lost 0 bases and J 10 bases, leaving 12 bases between the germline ends. The CDR3 is 13 amino acids. The CDR3 nucleotides are TGTGCCAGCAGCCAAGATAGGCGGGCAGGAGCTTTCTTT. Residues: CASSQDRRAGAFF.

The chain joins TRBV19 to TRBJ1-1; 8 bases fit TRBD1. Germline V gene lookup returns CDR1 LNHDA and CDR2 SQIVND (reference sequence). The CDR3 covers 12 residues. Losses at the gene ends were 6 bases for V and 7 bases for J; bases not matched to a gene: 4. The CDR3 reads CASRDRGDEAFF. For the CDR3, the DNA is TGTGCCAGTAGAGACAGGGGCGATGAAGCTTTCTTT. The variable domain in full, with the rest retrieved from reference TRBV19 and TRBJ1-1, is DGGITQSPKYLFRKEGQNVTLSCEQNLNHDAMYWYRQDPGQGLRLIYYSQIVNDFQKGDIAEGYSVSREKKESFPLTVTSAQKNPTAFYLCASRDRGDEAFFGQGTRLTVV.

This chain joins TRBV9 and TRBJ2-3; a weak D match, TRBD2 (5 bases). The germline V gene encodes CDR1 SGDLS and CDR2 YYNGEE. V lost 0 bases to trimming and J lost 2 bases, with 10 bases between them. The CDR3 has 15 amino acids. CDR3 DNA sequence: TGTGCCAGCAGCGTAGAGCCTAGCTTCACAGATACGCAGTATTTT. This gives the protein CASSVEPSFTDTQYF.

V gene TRBV29-1 combines with J gene TRBJ1-2; 7 nucleotides align to TRBD1. V shed 6 bases and J 4 bases; nucleotides not matched to a gene: 11. CDR3 size: 14 residues. CDR1 SQVTM and CDR2 ANQGSEA come from the germline V gene. The DNA for the CDR3 is TGCAGCGTCTTAGCGGGACAGAGTGTCTATGGCTACACCTTC. This translates into CSVLAGQSVYGYTF.

Judged by abundance, this clone is medium-sized (0.01 to 0.1%). The rearrangement joins TRBV19 to TRBJ2-7; weak D call: TRBD1 (6 bases). Trimming shortened V by 5 bases and J by 3 bases, and 17 bases separated the two germline ends. Germline-derived CDR1 and CDR2 are LNHDA and SQIVND (reference sequence). The CDR3 has 15 residues. As DNA, the CDR3 is TGTGCCAGTAGTGCCTCAGGGGATCCCCTCTACGAGCAGTACTTC. Translation gives CASSASGDPLYEQYF.

This rearrangement joins TRBV4-3 to TRBJ2-5; 11 nucleotides match TRBD1. The CDR3 spans 16 residues. Germline assignment: CDR1 LGHNA and CDR2 YSLEER. Trimming at V came to 2 bases and at J to 4 bases, leaving 6 bases not matched to a gene. The CDR3: CASSQSAGTGGETQYF. The CDR3, as DNA: TGCGCCAGCAGCCAAAGCGCCGGGACAGGGGGAGAGACCCAGTACTTC.